Listed here are 18 T cell receptor beta chains from one sample, sequenced in a study of T cells in Graves' hyperthyroidism and ophthalmopathy. Amplified TCR beta CDR3 regions derived from RNA transcripts. HTBI primers were employed in a first-round RT-PCR of the TCR CDR3. One entry per CDR3 protein, called by TCRdb with MiXCR from the multiplex PCR reads. The sample holds fewer than 700,000 distinct CDR3 sequences, 15% to 20% seen once. The sample taken for sequencing was blood. These receptors were collected from a woman aged 25 to 39 with Graves' hyperthyroidism.

This clonotype has ten or more counts. This chain links TRBV12-3 or TRBV12-4 with TRBJ1-1; tentatively, D is TRBD1 (6 bases). V shed 5 bases and J shed 4 bases, with 11 bases lying between them. The CDR3 runs 13 residues. CDR3 in DNA: TGTGCCAGCAGTATCACAGGGAGCACTGAAGCTTTCTTT. Translating gives CASSITGSTEAFF.

The chain employs TRBV5-1 and TRBJ2-7, with D unclear. Germline V lookup: CDR1 SGHRS, CDR2 YFSETQ. The CDR3 has 14 amino acids. V lost 0 bases to trimming and J lost 0 bases, with 7 bases between them. Here the CDR3 reads CASSLVLSSYEQYF. The CDR3 DNA reads TGCGCCAGCAGCTTGGTGCTGAGCTCCTACGAGCAGTACTTC. Full variable domain (missing parts from reference TRBV5-1 and TRBJ2-7): KAGVTQTPRYLIKTRGQQVTLSCSPISGHRSVSWYQQTPGQGLQFLFEYFSETQRNKGNFPGRFSGRQFSNSRSEMNVSTLELGDSALYLCASSLVLSSYEQYFGPGTRLTVT.

About this clonotype itself: A much larger clone lies a single base off, so this may be a read error. The genes are TRBV12-3 or TRBV12-4 and TRBJ1-5, with D tentatively TRBD1 (6 bases). V lost 3 bases and J lost 11, with 26 bases in between. The CDR3 is 17 amino acids. The CDR3 spells CASSFTGGGHGELAQHF. CDR3 bases: TGTGCCAGCAGTTTTACGGGTGGGGGGCACGGCGAGTTGGCCCAGCATTTT.

The table lists this clonotype with a few counts. Its ends do not fully match the called genes, so a read error is possible. The chain carries TRBV11-3 and TRBJ2-7; D possibly corresponds to TRBD2 (6 bases). Germline-derived CDR1 and CDR2 are SGHNT and YENEEA. This CDR3 has 15 amino acids. For the CDR3, the DNA is TGTGCCAACAGCTTAGGAGGGGTAAGATCCTACGAGCAGTACTTC. Its translation is CANSLGGVRSYEQYF.

This clonotype has at least ten counts. The V call is TRBV3-1, the J call TRBJ2-7, with D unclear. V was cut by 1 base and J by 6 bases, with 7 bases left in between. Germline-derived CDR1 and CDR2 are LGHDT and YNNKEL (reference sequence). This CDR3 is 12 amino acids long. CDR3 nucleotide sequence: TGTGCCAGCAGCCAAGTACCTGGCGAGCAGTACTTC. It translates to CASSQVPGEQYF.

This clonotype has at least ten counts. The CDR3 sequence: CASSPGGARNEQYF. In DNA, the CDR3 is TGTGCCAGCTCACCGGGGGGGGCGCGGAACGAGCAGTACTTC. This chain connects TRBV18 to TRBJ2-7, with D perhaps TRBD2 (7 bases). The CDR3 extends over 14 amino acids. In germline, CDR1 is KGHSH, CDR2 LQKENI. V was trimmed by 3 bases and J by 5 bases, leaving 14 bases between them.

This clonotype turned up a few times. Its ends do not fully match the called genes, so a read error is possible. V is TRBV28 and J is TRBJ2-4; D is perhaps TRBD1 or TRBD2 (5 bases each). Germline CDR1 and CDR2: MDHEN and SYDVKM. The CDR3 runs 11 residues. CDR3 region: CDSSLWDPGYF. CDR3 DNA: TGTGACAGCAGTTTATGGGACCCGGGGTACTTC.

As concerns this clonotype: One end of the junction is discordant with germline, which a read error may explain. The chain carries TRBV5-1 and TRBJ2-4; possibly TRBD2 for D (6 bases). Germline values: CDR1 SGHRS, CDR2 YFSETQ. CDR3 size: 14 residues. The CDR3 sequence is CASGLGLAKNIQYF. The CDR3 coding sequence is TGCGCCAGCGGCTTGGGACTAGCCAAAAACATTCAGTACTTC.

In this sample, this clonotype turned up many times. The genes are TRBV27 and TRBJ2-7; possible D gene TRBD1, 6 bases. The V and J ends lost 5 bases and 2 bases respectively, with 13 bases between them. Germline assignment: CDR1 MNHEY and CDR2 SMNVEV (reference sequence). This CDR3 region has 14 residues. DNA for the CDR3: TGTGCCAGCAGTACCTGGGACAACCCCTACGAGCAGTACTTC. Its translation: CASSTWDNPYEQYF.

V gene TRBV6-1 combines with J gene TRBJ2-3, with TRBD1 matching 8 bases. Trimming removed 6 bases from V and 4 bases from J; junction bases left unmatched: 15. Germline-derived CDR1 and CDR2 are MNHNS and SASEGT. CDR3 length: 17 residues. CDR3 bases: TGTGCCAGCAGCCCAGTCCGGCCGGACAGGGTGTCAGATACGCAGTATTTT. Translation: CASSPVRPDRVSDTQYF.

This clonotype was seen many times. The chain has TRBV5-1 and TRBJ1-2; TRBD1 is a possible D gene (5 bases). Germline CDR1 is SGHRS and CDR2 is YFSETQ. Deletions cut 1 base from V and 8 bases from J, with 12 bases between. CDR3 size: 13 residues. DNA for the CDR3: TGCGCCAGCAGCTTGATGTGGGGGAGAGGCTACACCTTC. This gives the protein CASSLMWGRGYTF. Full variable domain (remainder filled in from reference TRBV5-1 and TRBJ1-2): KAGVTQTPRYLIKTRGQQVTLSCSPISGHRSVSWYQQTPGQGLQFLFEYFSETQRNKGNFPGRFSGRQFSNSRSEMNVSTLELGDSALYLCASSLMWGRGYTFGSGTRLTVV.

V and J are TRBV29-1 and TRBJ2-1; 7 positions match TRBD1. Trimming at V came to 5 bases and at J to 9 bases, leaving 13 bases not matched to a gene. Germline CDR1 and CDR2: SQVTM and ANQGSEA. The CDR3 is 14 amino acids. Here the CDR3 DNA reads TGCAGCGTTCGTCCGGCAGGGGGTAGGAGTGAGCAGTTCTTC. Amino acids: CSVRPAGGRSEQFF.

The sample holds many counts of this clonotype. V is TRBV24-1 and J is TRBJ2-3; the D is unclear. The CDR3 extends over 15 amino acids. Per the germline V gene, CDR1 is KGHDR and CDR2 is SFDVKD. V was pared by 4 bases and J by 0 bases, with 10 bases between. DNA of the CDR3: TGTGCCACCAGTGACAGGTGGCGGAGCACAGATACGCAGTATTTT. This encodes CATSDRWRSTDTQYF.

The V call is TRBV5-1, the J call TRBJ1-1; D is ambiguous. V shed 4 bases and J shed 1 base, with 17 bases lying between them. CDR3 length: 16 amino acids. Germline V gene lookup returns CDR1 SGHRS and CDR2 YFSETQ. The DNA of the CDR3 is TGCGCCAGCAGCCTGTTTTATGGGCGGGCGAACACTGAAGCTTTCTTT. It yields the protein CASSLFYGRANTEAFF.

A few counts support this clonotype. J is TRBJ2-1 and V is TRBV4-1; D ambiguous. Per germline, CDR1 MGHRA and CDR2 YSYEKL. Trimming cost V 1 base and J 2 bases, with 12 bases left between them. The CDR3 sequence is 16 residues long. In DNA, the CDR3 is TGCGCCAGCAGCCAAGGACGATTTATCGCCTACAATGAGCAGTTCTTC. Its protein is CASSQGRFIAYNEQFF.

This clonotype was counted at least ten times. The genes are TRBV6-2 or TRBV6-3 and TRBJ2-7, with TRBD2 matching over 13 bases. The CDR3 extends over 14 amino acids. Germline V gene data show CDR1 as MNHEY and CDR2 as SVGEGT. With V trimmed by 6 bases and J by 9 bases, 8 bases remained unmatched. DNA for the CDR3: TGTGCCAGCAGACCCGGACTAGCGGGAGCACGGCAGTACTTC. Residues: CASRPGLAGARQYF.

J is TRBJ1-4 and V is TRBV30; D may be TRBD1 (6 bases). The CDR3 has 15 amino acids. V was cut by 1 base and J by 5 bases, with 14 bases left in between. CDR1 and CDR2 from the germline V gene are GTSNPN and SVGIG (reference sequence). As DNA, the CDR3 is TGTGCCTGGAGTGCCACCCGAGGGGGGAATGAAAAACTGTTTTTT. It is translated as CAWSATRGGNEKLFF. Variable domain in full (rest from reference TRBV30 and TRBJ1-4): SQTIHQWPATLVQPVGSPLSLECTVEGTSNPNLYWYRQAAGRGLQLLFYSVGIGQISSEVPQNLSASRPQDRQFILSSKKLLLSDSGFYLCAWSATRGGNEKLFFGSGTQLSVL.

The chain recombines TRBV20-1 with TRBJ2-5, with TRBD2 matching over 8 bases. Germline CDR1 and CDR2: DFQATT and SNEGSKA (reference sequence). The length of the CDR3 is 13 residues. J lost 6 bases, V lost 4 bases, and 7 bases had no gene match. CDR3 bases: TGCAGTGCTATCGCGGGAGGTTCAAAGACCCAGTACTTC. Translation gives CSAIAGGSKTQYF.